The sequence of this T cell receptor (beta chain) was determined in a study of blood T cell repertoires in COVID-19. This clone occurred once. Trimming removed 2 bases from V and 6 bases from J; junction bases left unmatched: 5. The CDR3 contains 15 residues. CDR1 KGHDR and CDR2 SFDVKD come from the germline V gene. Grouping used clinical history reported by participants in a survey and questionnaire. Original processing notes: Cell counts per sample came from amplifying reference gene primers. TCRdb's table, derived via immunoSEQ multiplex PCR, lists solely in-frame clones and lacks some. V, J and clone size derive from that table, while D and trimming were established from the DNA sequence. The sample has over 200,000 clones, nearly 90% seen once.

This receptor was identified in a man aged 25-45 years who had recovered from COVID-19. This rearrangement joins TRBV24-1 to TRBJ2-1, with 8 bases matching TRBD2. The source material was PBMCs or T cells enriched from blood (not recorded which). The CDR3 sequence is CATSDSSGRFNEQFF. Written as DNA, the CDR3 is TGTGCCACCAGTGATTCTAGCGGGCGTTTCAATGAGCAGTTCTTC.